This is a list of T cell receptor beta chains from one sample in a study of beta chain features in type 1 diabetes. Assay used: immunoSEQ multiplex PCR; TCRdb lists only in-frame clones, some missing. This table has a few hundred thousand clones, 9.6% appearing once. The sequencing sample was made of naive CD4+ T cells from blood. The receptors were sampled from a woman under 30 in good health. The CDR3 runs from the conserved cysteine through the conserved F or W. A D gene is named only where the DNA matches it firmly. Expanded clones get a size class; other rows say once, few or many, or leave the size out.

j_gene	d_gene	v_gene	abundance	len	CDR3nt	CDR3aa
TRBJ2-3	-	TRBV5-1	-	12	TGCGCCAGCAGCATATTCACAGATACGCAGTATTTT	CASSIFTDTQYF
TRBJ1-2	-	TRBV19	-	17	TGTGCCAGTAGTGTGTTTCCGGTCTCTGGGCTCGTACCTGGCTACACCTTC	CASSVFPVSGLVPGYTF
TRBJ1-1	-	TRBV30	-	13	TGTGCCTGGAGTGTGGGGCTGAACACTGAAGCTTTCTTT	CAWSVGLNTEAFF
TRBJ2-3	TRBD1	TRBV5-8	few	17	TGTGCCAGCAGCTTGGGAGGGACAGAGAGTAGCACAGATACGCAGTATTTT	CASSLGGTESSTDTQYF
TRBJ1-6	TRBD1	TRBV2	few	17	TGTGCCAGCAGCGTCGGGACAGGGGGCTTAAGGAATTCACCCCTCCACTTT	CASSVGTGGLRNSPLHF
TRBJ2-7	TRBD1	TRBV20-1	few	11	TGCAGTGCTTCGGGACAGGTCGAGCAGTACTTC	CSASGQVEQYF
TRBJ2-5	TRBD2	TRBV4-2	few	16	TGTGCCAGCAGCCAAAGTCAGCGGGAGGGCGATGAGACCCAGTACTTC	CASSQSQREGDETQYF
TRBJ1-3	-	TRBV5-4	-	13	TGTGCCAGCAGCTTGCCCCCAGGAAACACCATATATTTT	CASSLPPGNTIYF
TRBJ2-1	-	TRBV5-1	few	15	TGCGCCAGCAGGGCCGGGACTCCCGGCCCAGATGAGCAGTTCTTC	CASRAGTPGPDEQFF
TRBJ2-2	-	TRBV7-2	-	13	TGTGCCAGCAGCTCTTTGAGGACCGGGGAGCTGTTTTTT	CASSSLRTGELFF
TRBJ2-5	TRBD2	TRBV9	-	14	TGTGCCAGCAGCTTAGCGGGAGGAAAGGAGACCCAGTACTTC	CASSLAGGKETQYF
TRBJ2-2	TRBD1	TRBV23-1	few	16	TGCGCCAGCACCAAGGCCGGGACAGGGGGGATCGGGGAGCTGTTTTTT	CASTKAGTGGIGELFF
TRBJ2-1	TRBD2	TRBV7-2	-	18	TGTGCCAGCAGCTTAGCAAAATTACTAGCGGGGAACTACAATGAGCAGTTCTTC	CASSLAKLLAGNYNEQFF
TRBJ1-2	TRBD1	TRBV30	few	13	TGTGCCTGGGGGGGGGACAGGGCCGGCGGCTACACCTTC	CAWGGDRAGGYTF
TRBJ2-2	TRBD2	TRBV2	-	14	TGTGCCAAGAAACTAGCGGGGGGGCCCGGGGAGCTGTTTTTT	CAKKLAGGPGELFF
TRBJ1-2	-	TRBV18	-	13	TGTGCCAGCTCACCCCTCGAGGGTGAAGGCTACACCTTC	CASSPLEGEGYTF
TRBJ1-3	TRBD1	TRBV4-1	few	16	TGCGCCAGCAGCCGTTCTCCGGGACAGGATACAAACACCATATATTTT	CASSRSPGQDTNTIYF
TRBJ1-1	-	TRBV5-1	-	15	TGCGCCAGCAGCTTGTTTGGGGTAGAGGGCACTGAAGCTTTCTTT	CASSLFGVEGTEAFF
TRBJ2-6	TRBD1	TRBV27	-	17	TGTGCCAGCAGTTTATATGTAGGGGGCGGCGTTCGAGGGCCCCTGACTTTC	CASSLYVGGGVRGPLTF
TRBJ1-5	TRBD1	TRBV15	-	14	TGTGCCACCAGCAGGGACAGGGGGTTTCAGCCCCAGCATTTT	CATSRDRGFQPQHF
TRBJ2-3	TRBD2	TRBV11-3	-	17	TGTGCCAGCAGCCAGACCGGGCAGCGGGAGGGTTCAGATACGCAGTATTTT	CASSQTGQREGSDTQYF
TRBJ2-5	-	TRBV29-1	few	13	TGCAGCGGGACCCGGCAGGGTGCAGAGACCCAGTACTTC	CSGTRQGAETQYF
TRBJ1-5	-	TRBV6-5	-	13	TGTGCCAGCAGTTCGACGGGGGGACAGCCCCAGCATTTT	CASSSTGGQPQHF
TRBJ2-5	TRBD2	TRBV7-9	few	15	TGTGCCAGCAGCCGGACTAGCGGTGACCAAGAGACCCAGTACTTC	CASSRTSGDQETQYF
TRBJ2-7	-	TRBV14	few	16	TGTGCCAGCAGCCAAGAGGCCGGACACAGAGGCTACGAGCAGTACTTC	CASSQEAGHRGYEQYF
TRBJ1-1	-	TRBV5-1	few	16	TGCGCCAGCAATACGGGCCCCTCGGCCGAGGGCACTGAAGCTTTCTTT	CASNTGPSAEGTEAFF
TRBJ2-4	-	TRBV30	few	14	TGTGCCTGGAGTGTAACAGGGTCACCAAACATTCAGTACTTC	CAWSVTGSPNIQYF
TRBJ1-2	TRBD1	TRBV6-1	-	15	TGTGCCAGCAGTGAAGCCACGGACAGGTCCGGGGGCTACACCTTC	CASSEATDRSGGYTF
TRBJ2-1	TRBD1	TRBV5-1	-	15	TGCGCCAGCAGCCAGTCCGGGACAGAACACAATGAGCAGTTCTTC	CASSQSGTEHNEQFF
TRBJ2-2	TRBD1	TRBV14	few	19	TGTGCCAGCAGCCAAGATTTCGGGCACGAGGGGGCCTACACCGGGGAGCTGTTTTTT	CASSQDFGHEGAYTGELFF
TRBJ2-3	-	TRBV7-6	-	15	TGTGCCAGCAGCTTAGGACAACGAGCCCTAGATACGCAGTATTTT	CASSLGQRALDTQYF
TRBJ1-1	-	TRBV5-1	-	15	TGCGCCAGCAGCTCAGCCGGACAGCCCCCCGCCGGAGCTTTCTTT	CASSSAGQPPAGAFF
TRBJ2-7	-	TRBV7-2	-	15	TGTGCCAGCAGCTTGGGGGGGCCAACGAACTACGAGCAGTACTTC	CASSLGGPTNYEQYF
TRBJ1-2	TRBD1	TRBV5-4	few	16	TGTGCCAGCAGCTCCCCCGGGACAGGGGGTACTGCTGGCTACACCTTC	CASSSPGTGGTAGYTF
TRBJ2-7	-	TRBV5-6	few	15	TGTGCCAGCAGCTACCGGGACCCGGGGGCCTACGAGCAGTACTTC	CASSYRDPGAYEQYF
TRBJ2-7	TRBD2	TRBV7-2	-	16	TGTGCCAGCAGCCGGGGACTAGCGGGGCCCACTGGGGAGCAGTACTTC	CASSRGLAGPTGEQYF
TRBJ2-7	TRBD2	TRBV4-1	-	16	TGCGCCAGCAGCCAACTTAGCGGGAGTGGCCCCTACGAGCAGTACTTC	CASSQLSGSGPYEQYF
TRBJ1-5	TRBD1	TRBV18	many	13	TGTGCCAGCTCACCTGACAGGGCACGGCCCCAGCATTTT	CASSPDRARPQHF
TRBJ2-7	-	TRBV7-9	few	15	TGTGCCAGCAGCTTAGAAGAGGCCGGCGGCTACGAGCAGTACTTC	CASSLEEAGGYEQYF
TRBJ1-5	TRBD1	TRBV6-5	-	15	TGTGCCAGCAGCCCCGGGACAGTGAGCAATCAGCCCCAGCATTTT	CASSPGTVSNQPQHF